This record covers a single T cell receptor (beta chain). What antigen it recognizes has not been identified. It has no much larger one-base neighbor in the sample; base qualities were not kept. The data originate from a study of shared clonotypes between healthy human individuals (dated by TCRdb to 2020 to 2021). Regarding the study in general: The cohort included a few men and a couple of women between 18 and 49 years of age. The study deeply sequenced blood TCR repertoires of about five healthy adults to estimate repertoire size and the extent of clonotype sharing between individuals. Different laboratories and diverse techniques were used to prepare libraries and sequence TCR repertoires, to increase sequencing depth and limit assay-specific biases. For each donor, CD4 naive and CD4 memory were each given three plates, CD8 naive was given two plates, and CD8 memory was given one plate. Each donor's leukapheresis produced roughly between about 0.9 and 9.5 billion PBMCs.

Via the germline V gene (reference sequence), CDR1 is LNHNV and CDR2 YYDKDF. The CDR3 numbers 14 residues from cysteine through phenylalanine. Only the CDR3 portion is preserved as DNA: 42 bases, with reading frame beginning at the first base. V and J are trimmed by 7 bases and 4 bases, and the gene matches miss 4 bases of the junction. The donors were healthy, HIV-negative adults who had no recently reported acute infections or vaccinations. Only Caucasian adults living in Nashville, Tennessee, USA were represented among the donors. Magnetic negative selection was used to enrich CD4+ T cells, after which naive cells were positively selected on CD45RA and the negative fraction became the memory subset. Blood was obtained by leukapheresis, after which PBMCs were separated by Ficoll-Histopaque density gradient centrifugation and cryopreserved in liquid nitrogen vapor phase. Analytical flow cytometry was used to check the purity and quantity of each magnetically sorted T cell population. From each sorted fraction, genomic DNA was isolated and quantified by UV absorbance on a Nanodrop 2000c.

Using the deep immunoSEQ assay, multiplex PCR amplified TCR CDR3 regions from genomic DNA. For each cell subset, the extracted genomic DNA was distributed evenly across all wells of several immunoSEQ 96-well plates, and each plate served as one replicate. Each replicate PCR for sorted subsets received approximately 200 ng genomic DNA, equal to roughly 30,000 T cell genomes. The purified libraries were quantified using a Qubit 3.0 fluorometer, sized with a Bioanalyzer 2100, and then quantified again using the KAPA Library Quantification kit. A separate single-read 150-cycle Illumina NextSeq 550 flow cell was used to sequence each immunoSEQ 96-well plate. As for how the authors treated the data: Because the immunoSEQ output held only junctional sequences and lacked quality scores, the filtering could not match the filtering applied to full-length reads. To assign V/J genes and CDR3, sequences were annotated against IMGT germline references using PyIR, a Python wrapper for IgBLAST v1.9. Any read was removed if the V/J assignment was weak (E-value above 1e-6), the CDR3 was missing, or the read contained stop codons, out-of-frame junctions, or ambiguous translated residues. V3J clonotypes were defined as sequences sharing an identical inferred V gene, J gene, and CDR3 amino acid sequence. The percentage overlap between two repertoires was calculated by dividing the number of shared unique clonotypes by the size of the smaller repertoire. Three approaches were used to assess repertoire richness: RTK rarefaction, the Chao1 estimator, and Recon v2.1 estimates of unobserved clonotypes. OLGA was used to compute generation probabilities for all TCRbeta clonotypes that the gDNA method yielded from a few donors. TCRdb provides this immuneACCESS table in a form limited to in-frame rearrangements. Some clones are lacking; in checked studies, under half of them reflect an unresolved V gene, and why the rest are absent is not known. V and J calls and clone size come straight from that table; D and trimming were deduced from the DNA. Present in this sample are about 1.1 million clones, 70% to 85% of which were seen just once. Clones ranked in the top ten supply about 0.89% of the sample.

General findings and caveats noted by the study authors: Because the study included only a small number of donors, the genetic and exposure-history diversity represented was limited. Pairwise subsampling indicated that sequencing depth was expected to affect the degree of clonotype sharing among donors. Rarefaction of sorted-subset datasets indicated incomplete sequencing despite the large sequencing depth. When a handful of donors were compared, the shared fraction of clonotypes was about 5% for naive CD4, less than 4% for naive CD8, roughly 2.5% for memory CD4, and 0.35% to 0.4% for memory CD8. Compared with non-shared clonotypes, the clonotypes found in all four sorted-subset donors had higher generation probabilities. Sampling was limited to blood, and TCR repertoires in tissue likely differ from TCR repertoires in blood. Naive subsets generally had larger estimated clonotype richness than memory subsets.

The sequence came from a man aged 18-30 years in good health. Some clones in this sample may be carry-over from other donors' samples. Sample: memory CD4+ T cells from PBMCs. In light of the paper, this sample's cell subset or site label describes: CD45RA-negative fraction. The V and J genes are TRBV15 and TRBJ2-1, and 10 junctional nucleotides match TRBD1. The sequenced DNA is TGTGCCACCACGGACAGGGGGAAATACAATGAGCAGTTCTTC. It specifies CATTDRGKYNEQFF.